This entry lists 30 T cell receptor beta chains sequenced from one sample in a study of shared clonotypes between healthy human individuals. Here immunoSEQ multiplex PCR was the method, and the copy in TCRdb shows in-frame clones only, minus some. The sample includes over 700,000 clones, 55% to 80% of them seen just once. The sequenced sample was memory CD4+ T cells sorted from blood. Subset meaning: CD45RA-negative fraction. These receptors all stem from a woman aged 25 to 39 in good health.

There are a few counts of this clone. The chain joins TRBV6-6 to TRBJ1-1; D is unclear. Between the trimmed V and J ends, which lost 6 bases and 3 bases, there was a span of 8 bases. Germline V CDR1 and CDR2: MNHNY, SVGAGI (reference sequence). CDR3 length: 12 residues. The CDR3 DNA reads TGTGCCAGCAGCCCCCGGGACACTGAAGCTTTCTTT. This encodes CASSPRDTEAFF.

J is TRBJ1-4 and V is TRBV27; D possibly corresponds to TRBD1 (5 bases). CDR1 and CDR2 from the germline V gene are MNHEY and SMNVEV (reference sequence). V dropped 6 bases and J dropped 7 bases, with 12 bases sitting between them. The length of the CDR3 is 13 residues. The CDR3 region is CASSRRGGEKLFF. The CDR3 DNA is TGTGCCAGCAGCAGGAGGGGCGGTGAAAAACTGTTTTTT.

This chain uses TRBV28 with TRBJ1-5; D is uncertain. V lost 5 bases and J 5 bases, leaving 22 bases between the germline ends. Per germline, CDR1 MDHEN and CDR2 SYDVKM. CDR3 length: 17 residues. CDR3 in amino acids: CASSPLTAAKADQPQHF. The CDR3 DNA follows: TGTGCCAGCAGTCCACTAACCGCGGCAAAGGCCGATCAGCCCCAGCATTTT.

Points on this clone: Other DNA variants within this sample encode the same CDR3. The chain carries TRBV18 and TRBJ2-7; TRBD2 is a possible D gene (5 bases). CDR3 size: 14 residues. Germline V gene sequence: CDR1 KGHSH, CDR2 LQKENI. V was shortened by 2 bases and J by 2 bases, with 10 bases between the two germline ends. The CDR3 nucleotides are TGTGCCAGCTCACCAGACCTAGCAGCCTACGAGCAGTACTTC. It is translated as CASSPDLAAYEQYF.

This sequence joins TRBV7-9 and TRBJ2-2, with TRBD1 as a possible D gene (8 bases). Germline V CDR1 and CDR2: SEHNR, FQNEAQ (reference sequence). The V gene lost 5 bases and the J gene lost 4 bases, with 20 bases spanning the gap. This CDR3 spans 17 amino acids. The CDR3 reads CASSRLGQGLFTGELFF. The CDR3 DNA reads TGTGCCAGCAGCCGACTCGGACAGGGACTATTCACCGGGGAGCTGTTTTTT.

The genes are TRBV7-7 and TRBJ2-1, with 9 bases fitting TRBD2. The CDR3 totals 15 residues. Germline CDR1 SSHAT, CDR2 FNYEAQ (reference sequence). The junction had 2 bases not matched to a gene; V was cut back by 5 bases and J by 0 bases. The CDR3 is CASSPLAGSYNEQFF. The CDR3 DNA is TGTGCCAGCAGCCCACTAGCGGGCTCCTACAATGAGCAGTTCTTC.

This clone was detected ten times or more. The chain couples TRBV28 to TRBJ1-1; D perhaps matches TRBD1 (5 bases). Germline CDR1 MDHEN, CDR2 SYDVKM. Deletions cut 7 bases from V and 1 base from J, with 13 bases between. The CDR3 has 14 amino acids. The CDR3 coding sequence is TGTGCCAGCACCGGATTCGGGGGGAACACTGAAGCTTTCTTT. Encoded protein: CASTGFGGNTEAFF.

The rearrangement links TRBV30 to TRBJ1-5; D is unresolved. The CDR3 contains 13 residues. V was cut by 2 bases and J by 4 bases, with 9 bases left in between. Germline lookup yields CDR1 GTSNPN and CDR2 SVGIG (reference sequence). The CDR3 coding sequence is TGTGCCTGGAGTATGGCAGTAAATCAGCCCCAGCATTTT. Protein product: CAWSMAVNQPQHF.

The rearrangement links TRBV5-1 to TRBJ2-2; D may be TRBD2 (6 bases). CDR1 is SGHRS, CDR2 YFSETQ, per germline. This CDR3 is built from 13 residues. Between the trimmed V and J ends, which lost 2 bases and 9 bases, there was a span of 11 bases. The DNA of the CDR3 is TGCGCCAGCAGCTTCTCCCGGGAGCGGGAGCTGTTTTTT. It encodes CASSFSRERELFF.

This rearrangement joins TRBV19 to TRBJ1-2; D not resolved. V dropped 6 bases and J dropped 8 bases, with 13 bases sitting between them. The CDR3 sequence is 12 residues long. Germline V gene lookup returns CDR1 LNHDA and CDR2 SQIVND (reference sequence). Here the CDR3 reads CASRGRLRGYTF. The CDR3 DNA reads TGTGCCAGTAGAGGCAGGTTGAGGGGCTACACCTTC.

V is TRBV6-6 and J is TRBJ2-2; 9 bases match TRBD1. Germline assignment: CDR1 MNHNY and CDR2 SVGAGI (reference sequence). This CDR3 region has 16 residues. V trimming: 4 bases; J trimming: 6 bases; junction bases outside the gene matches: 9. The CDR3 loop reads CASSSGQGIAAGELFF. Written as DNA, the CDR3 is TGTGCCAGCAGTTCGGGACAGGGAATAGCGGCCGGGGAGCTGTTTTTT.

The gene calls are TRBV7-9 and TRBJ1-1; D unclear. Trimming pared 3 bases from V and 7 bases from J, leaving 6 bases between. There are 11 residues in the CDR3. CDR1 SEHNR and CDR2 FQNEAQ come from the germline V gene (reference sequence). CDR3 sequence: CASSLKDEAFF. For the CDR3, the DNA is TGTGCCAGCAGCTTGAAGGATGAAGCTTTCTTT.

This chain joins TRBV19 and TRBJ2-5; TRBD2 might be the D (6 bases). This CDR3 has 13 amino acids. Germline V gives CDR1 LNHDA, CDR2 SQIVND (reference sequence). The V gene lost 0 bases and the J gene lost 4 bases, with 6 bases spanning the gap. The CDR3 DNA reads TGTGCCAGTAGTATAGAGGGAGGAGAGACCCAGTACTTC. Translated, it gives CASSIEGGETQYF.

The chain employs TRBV7-6 and TRBJ2-7; D not certain. The CDR3 length is 12 residues. With 4 bases removed from V and 6 bases from J, the gap between germline ends came to 10 bases. Germline V gives CDR1 SGHVS, CDR2 FNYEAQ. The CDR3 DNA is TGTGCCAGCAGCTCACCGGTGGGCGAGCAGTACTTC. It specifies CASSSPVGEQYF.

This rearrangement joins TRBV30 to TRBJ2-1; 9 bases fit TRBD1. The CDR3 loop spans 11 amino acids. The trim removed 7 bases at V and 8 bases at J, leaving 3 bases unmatched. Germline loops: CDR1 GTSNPN, CDR2 SVGIG (reference sequence). The CDR3 here is CALTGGDEQFF. The CDR3 DNA is TGTGCCTTAACAGGGGGCGATGAGCAGTTCTTC.

To note about this clone: At the DNA level, this CDR3 is encoded by other sequences in the same sample as well. This chain joins TRBV29-1 and TRBJ2-7; 8 positions agree with TRBD2. J gave up 5 bases and V 3 bases, and 9 bases lay outside the gene matches. CDR3 size: 14 residues. CDR1 SQVTM and CDR2 ANQGSEA come from the germline V gene. The chain's CDR3 is CSVDGREGLDEQYF. The DNA of the CDR3 is TGCAGCGTTGACGGCCGGGAGGGTTTGGACGAGCAGTACTTC.

This clone occurred a few times. The J gene is TRBJ2-3, the V gene TRBV14; no firm D call. Per the germline V gene, CDR1 is SGHDN and CDR2 is FVKESK. Trimming took off 1 base at V and 3 bases at J, with 11 bases between the two ends. The CDR3 is 15 amino acids. DNA for the CDR3: TGTGCCAGCAGCCAAGCCGCGTTTGGAACAGATACGCAGTATTTT. This codes for CASSQAAFGTDTQYF.

The chain uses TRBV7-4 and TRBJ2-5; the match to TRBD2 covers 9 bases. This CDR3 has 19 residues. The V segment lost 2 bases and the J segment 4 bases; nucleotides outside the gene matches: 17. In germline, CDR1 is SGHVT, CDR2 SQSDAQ. Written as DNA, the CDR3 is TGTGCCAGCAGCTTAAGTAGATGTTGCGGGAGGGCCGTTTCAGAGACCCAGTACTTC. Translated, it gives CASSLSRCCGRAVSETQYF. The full variable domain, in which reference TRBV7-4 and TRBJ2-5 provide the parts outside the CDR3, is GAGVSQSPRYKVAKRGRDVALRCDSISGHVTLYWYRQTLGQGSEVLTYSQSDAQRDKSGRPSGRFSAERPERSVSTLKIQRTEQGDSAVYLCASSLSRCCGRAVSETQYFGPGTRLLVL.

A note on this clone: A much larger clonotype is one base distant, so this may be a read error. V gene TRBV5-1 combines with J gene TRBJ2-3, with D unresolved. This CDR3 has 14 amino acids. In germline, CDR1 is SGHRS, CDR2 YFSETQ. CDR3 DNA: TGCACCAGCAGCGTCGGAAACAGCCCAGATACGCAGTATTTT. It encodes CTSSVGNSPDTQYF. Full variable domain (remainder filled in from reference TRBV5-1 and TRBJ2-3): KAGVTQTPRYLIKTRGQQVTLSCSPISGHRSVSWYQQTPGQGLQFLFEYFSETQRNKGNFPGRFSGRQFSNSRSEMNVSTLELGDSALYLCTSSVGNSPDTQYFGPGTRLTVL.

This sequence joins TRBV4-1 and TRBJ1-3, with a possible D match to TRBD1 (6 bases). The germline V and J ends were trimmed by 0 bases and 0 bases, with 15 bases remaining between them. Germline V gene sequence: CDR1 MGHRA, CDR2 YSYEKL. The CDR3 extends over 18 amino acids. The CDR3 region has the DNA TGCGCCAGCAGCCAAGATGGGGGCACAGGATACTCTGGAAACACCATATATTTT. Its protein product is CASSQDGGTGYSGNTIYF.

The CDR3 DNA follows: TGTGCCAGTAGTATAGATCGGGACTACGAGCAGTACTTC. This gives the protein CASSIDRDYEQYF. V usage is TRBV19 and J usage is TRBJ2-5; weak D call: TRBD2 (5 bases). The J call may not be correct, given that the DNA end is closer to TRBJ2-7. Germline CDR1 and CDR2: LNHDA and SQIVND (reference sequence). The CDR3 runs 13 residues.

The rearrangement uses TRBV5-8 and TRBJ1-2; D may be TRBD1 (6 bases). CDR1 and CDR2 (germline): SGHTS, YDEGEE. CDR3 size: 15 residues. Trimming removed 4 bases at V and 0 bases at J, with 13 bases between. CDR3 sequence: CASSAGGQSNYGYTF. CDR3 nucleotides: TGTGCCAGCAGCGCCGGGGGCCAATCTAACTATGGCTACACCTTC.

This clone has a single count. CDR3 sequence (DNA): TGCAGCGTTGAGGGTGGGGGCAGCTCCTACGAGCAGTACTTC. It codes for CSVEGGGSSYEQYF. The V gene is TRBV29-1, the J gene TRBJ2-7; tentatively, D is TRBD1 (6 bases). CDR1 is SQVTM and CDR2 is ANQGSEA in the germline V gene. This CDR3 is built from 14 residues. Trimming removed 3 bases at V and 0 bases at J, with 12 bases between.

The V and J genes are TRBV18 and TRBJ2-1, with 7 nucleotides matching TRBD2. The CDR3 is 15 amino acids. Trimming removed 2 bases from V and 7 bases from J; junction bases left unmatched: 8. Germline values: CDR1 KGHSH, CDR2 LQKENI. The CDR3 nucleotides are TGTGCCAGCTCACCAGGTAGCGGGCATGAAAATGAGCAGTTCTTC. Its protein product is CASSPGSGHENEQFF. The whole variable domain, remainder taken from reference TRBV18 and TRBJ2-1, is NAGVMQNPRHLVRRRGQEARLRCSPMKGHSHVYWYRQLPEEGLKFMVYLQKENIIDESGMPKERFSAEFPKEGPSILRIQQVVRGDSAAYFCASSPGSGHENEQFFGPGTRLTVL.

This clone appeared a single time. The V call is TRBV7-2, the J call TRBJ2-5; D possibly corresponds to TRBD1 (8 bases). Trimming removed 1 base at V and 7 bases at J, with 16 bases between. CDR1 and CDR2 (germline): SGHTA, FQGNSA. This CDR3 has 15 residues. The CDR3 DNA reads TGTGCCAGCAGCTTAGGTGGACAGGGAGGGGGGACCCAGTACTTC. As protein: CASSLGGQGGGTQYF.

This clone was observed a handful of times. The rearrangement joins TRBV25-1 to TRBJ2-2; a weak D match, TRBD2 (6 bases). Deletions cut 4 bases from V and 7 bases from J, with 13 bases between. Germline values: CDR1 MGHDK, CDR2 SYGVNS. CDR3 size: 14 residues. Here the CDR3 DNA reads TGTGCCAGCAGTGGACTAGGTAGCGACGGGGAGCTGTTTTTT. It translates to CASSGLGSDGELFF.

As concerns this clone: The same CDR3 can be traced to other DNA sequences in this sample. This chain links TRBV5-1 with TRBJ2-1; 14 positions match TRBD2. There are 17 residues in the CDR3. Germline CDR1 reads SGHRS; CDR2 reads YFSETQ. V shed 4 bases, J shed 7 bases, and the junction held 10 bases outside the gene matches. The CDR3 nucleotides are TGCGCCAGCAGCAAGGGACTAGCGGGAGATTTCGGGAATGAGCAGTTCTTC. Its translation is CASSKGLAGDFGNEQFF.

The CDR3, as DNA: TGTGCCAGCAGCGCCACGTGGGGCTATGAGCAGTTCTTC. Its protein is CASSATWGYEQFF. The chain combines TRBV5-3 with TRBJ2-1; D may be TRBD1 (5 bases). TRBV5-3 is designated an ORF whose function remains uncertain. Trimming left V 8 bases short and J 8 bases short, with 17 bases between. The CDR3 runs to 13 residues.

This sequence joins TRBV7-9 and TRBJ2-1; D perhaps matches TRBD1 (6 bases). CDR1 and CDR2 (germline): SEHNR, FQNEAQ (reference sequence). The CDR3 loop spans 14 amino acids. Between the trimmed V and J ends, which lost 3 bases and 8 bases, there was a span of 14 bases. In nucleotides, the CDR3 is TGTGCCAGCAGCTTGGGACAACCTTTACATGAGCAGTTCTTC. Translated, it gives CASSLGQPLHEQFF.

This sequence joins TRBV6-1 and TRBJ2-7; perhaps TRBD2 as D (5 bases). This CDR3 is 15 amino acids long. Germline loops: CDR1 MNHNS, CDR2 SASEGT. V shed 5 bases and J shed 2 bases, with 16 bases lying between them. The CDR3 bases are TGTGCCAGCAGTTCCCGGGGTAGCCAGACCTACGAGCAGTACTTC. It is translated as CASSSRGSQTYEQYF.